These T cell receptor beta chains were read from a single sample in a study of cytomegalovirus exposure and HLA in healthy donors. Data came from immunoSEQ multiplex PCR; TCRdb stores just in-frame clones and leaves some out. Of about 130,000 clones listed, about 80% are singletons. Sequencing was carried out using PBMCs. Source of these receptors: a man aged 25 to 40 in good health and CMV-seronegative. Each CDR3 is given with its conserved first and last residue. Each record gives: clone size, V gene, J gene, D gene, CDR3 DNA, CDR3 protein. D genes are given only for firm matches. The listing skips clone size in some rows; elsewhere it reads once, few, many or a size class.

NA	TRBV5-1	TRBJ1-1	TRBD1	TGCGCCAGCCAGGGGGCAGACACTGAAGCTTTCTTT	CASQGADTEAFF
NA	TRBV28	TRBJ2-7	NA	TGTGCCAGTACTCTCCCAGGGCGTTACGAGCAGTACTTC	CASTLPGRYEQYF
NA	TRBV7-9	TRBJ1-1	TRBD1	TGTGCCAGCAGCTCCGCGGGCAGGGGGTTAACTGAAGCTTTCTTT	CASSSAGRGLTEAFF
once	TRBV25-1	TRBJ2-5	TRBD1	TGTGCCAGCAGTCGACAGGGGCTGACCCAGTACTTC	CASSRQGLTQYF
NA	TRBV27	TRBJ2-1	NA	TGTGCCAGCAGTTCGGGACTGGTGTACAATGAGCAGTTCTTC	CASSSGLVYNEQFF
NA	TRBV7-6	TRBJ1-1	TRBD1	TGTGCCAGCAGCTTATTCGGGACAGAAACCACTGAAGCTTTCTTT	CASSLFGTETTEAFF
NA	TRBV4-3	TRBJ2-1	TRBD2	TGCGCCAGCAGCCAAGTGGCGGGAGTATCGTACAATGAGCAGTTCTTC	CASSQVAGVSYNEQFF
NA	TRBV14	TRBJ1-2	TRBD1	TGTGCCAGCAGCCAACAGTCGGGACAGGCGTATGGCTACACCTTC	CASSQQSGQAYGYTF
NA	TRBV6-6	TRBJ1-5	NA	TGTGCCAGCAGTTACTATAAGGGCAGGGGAGATCAGCCCCAGCATTTT	CASSYYKGRGDQPQHF
few	TRBV7-9	TRBJ1-1	NA	TGTGCCAGCTTCAGGGGCGAAGGCACTGAAGCTTTCTTT	CASFRGEGTEAFF
NA	TRBV9	TRBJ2-3	TRBD2	TGTGCCAGCAGCGTAGTTCCTACTAGCGGGGTCGATACGCAGTATTTT	CASSVVPTSGVDTQYF
NA	TRBV28	TRBJ1-2	TRBD1	TGTGCCAGCAGTGACAGGGAATATGGCTACACCTTC	CASSDREYGYTF
NA	TRBV11-3	TRBJ2-7	TRBD2	TGTGCCAGCAGCTCTTCTAGCGGTGGCTCCTACGAGCAGTACTTC	CASSSSSGGSYEQYF
NA	TRBV27	TRBJ1-2	TRBD1	TGTGCCAGCAGCTGGACAGGGTGGGCTGGCTACACCTTC	CASSWTGWAGYTF
NA	TRBV28	TRBJ2-7	TRBD1	TGTGCCAGCAGCTCAGATCCGGGACAGGGGTCCGAGCAGTACTTC	CASSSDPGQGSEQYF
NA	TRBV6-5	TRBJ2-2	NA	TGTGCCAGCAGTTACTCGGCCAGGGGCACCGGGGAGCTGTTTTTT	CASSYSARGTGELFF
NA	TRBV2	TRBJ2-1	TRBD2	TGTGCCAGCAGTGAAGCGGTTCGGGAGGGCCTGGAGTTCTTC	CASSEAVREGLEFF
NA	TRBV6-1	TRBJ1-5	NA	TGTGCCAGCAGTGAGTGGACAGACAATCAGCCCCAGCATTTT	CASSEWTDNQPQHF
NA	TRBV19	TRBJ2-2	TRBD1	TGTGCCAGTCGGACAGGGGCCGCGAACACCGGGGAGCTGTTTTTT	CASRTGAANTGELFF
NA	TRBV9	TRBJ2-7	TRBD1	TGTGCCAGCAGCGTAGAGGGACAGAGCCTCTACGAGCAGTACTTC	CASSVEGQSLYEQYF
NA	TRBV6-1	TRBJ2-7	NA	TGTGCCAGCAGTGAAGTAGCAGGGGCTTGGTACGAGCAGTACTTC	CASSEVAGAWYEQYF
NA	TRBV6-1	TRBJ2-3	NA	TGTGCCAGCAAACAAGGGGCAGGAGATACGCAGTATTTT	CASKQGAGDTQYF
NA	TRBV2	TRBJ2-1	TRBD2	TGTGCCAGCAACAGACTAGCGGGTGTAGCCTCGGGTGAGCAGTTCTTC	CASNRLAGVASGEQFF
few	TRBV5-1	TRBJ2-4	NA	TGCGCCAGCAGCCGAACCGGGACACCCGCGTCGGGCATTCAGTACTTC	CASSRTGTPASGIQYF
NA	TRBV7-8	TRBJ1-2	NA	TGTGCCAGCAGCACCCCGGGGGGTGGCTACACCTTC	CASSTPGGGYTF
NA	TRBV19	TRBJ1-1	TRBD1	TGTGCCAGTATACTGGGACAGGGGGGCACTGAAGCTTTCTTT	CASILGQGGTEAFF
NA	TRBV5-1	TRBJ2-6	NA	TGCGCCAGCAGTTCGGACTTGGCTCTCCCGGCCAACGTCCTGACTTTC	CASSSDLALPANVLTF
NA	TRBV5-4	TRBJ2-7	NA	TGTGCCAGCACCCGAACGGGGGACGAGCAGTACTTC	CASTRTGDEQYF
NA	TRBV19	TRBJ1-5	NA	TGTGCCACCAACCCACTCCAGGGCCTCAATCAGCCCCAGCATTTT	CATNPLQGLNQPQHF
NA	TRBV12-1	TRBJ1-5	NA	TGTGCCAGCACCCATTATACCGCCCAGGGAAAGCCCCAGCATTTT	CASTHYTAQGKPQHF
once	TRBV7-2	TRBJ2-1	TRBD1	TGTGCCAGCAGCTTCTACAGGGGTGGTGGCAATGAGCAGTTCTTC	CASSFYRGGGNEQFF
NA	TRBV6-1	TRBJ1-1	NA	TGTGCCAGCAGTGAAGTAGCAGGGCGGAACACTGAAGCTTTCTTT	CASSEVAGRNTEAFF
once	TRBV6-1	TRBJ1-1	TRBD1	TGTGCCAGTAGGCGGGACAGGGACCCGCTTGAAGCTTTCTTT	CASRRDRDPLEAFF
NA	TRBV2	TRBJ1-1	NA	TGTGCCAGCAGTTACAGGGCTGAAGCTTTCTTT	CASSYRAEAFF
NA	TRBV6-1	TRBJ1-4	NA	TGTGCCAGAGGACACCTACTTAATGAAAAACTGTTTTTT	CARGHLLNEKLFF
NA	TRBV15	TRBJ2-1	TRBD2	TGTGCCACCAGCAGGGGTACTAGCGGGACGACAAATGAGCAGTTCTTC	CATSRGTSGTTNEQFF
NA	TRBV4-3	TRBJ2-7	TRBD2	TGCGCCAGCAGCCAAATAGCGGGAGGAAAAGAGCAGTACTTC	CASSQIAGGKEQYF
NA	TRBV7-2	TRBJ2-7	TRBD2	TGTGCCAGCAGCTCAAAATGGGCGGGAGGGCCCACCTACGAGCAGTACTTC	CASSSKWAGGPTYEQYF
NA	TRBV5-6	TRBJ1-5	NA	TGTGCCAGCAGCTGGGGGCCTACAGGGAGCAATCAGCCCCAGCATTTT	CASSWGPTGSNQPQHF
NA	TRBV5-1	TRBJ1-1	NA	TGCGCCAGCAGCTTGGCCGGGGAGGGCACTGAAGCTTTCTTT	CASSLAGEGTEAFF
NA	TRBV19	TRBJ1-6	NA	TGTGCCAGTAGTAGTCCCGGGGGTTCACCCCTCCACTTT	CASSSPGGSPLHF
NA	TRBV25-1	TRBJ2-5	NA	TGTGCCAGCAGTGAATTGGGGCCAAAAGAGACCCAGTACTTC	CASSELGPKETQYF
NA	TRBV5-1	TRBJ1-2	NA	TGCGCCAGCAGCTTGGGGCTTTTGGCATATGGCTACACCTTC	CASSLGLLAYGYTF
NA	TRBV30	TRBJ1-2	TRBD1	TGTGCCTGGAGTGCAGGGACAGGGAGGTCTGGCTACACCTTC	CAWSAGTGRSGYTF
NA	TRBV5-1	TRBJ1-2	NA	TGCGCCAGCAGCCGACAAGCGGCGGGCTATGGCTACACCTTC	CASSRQAAGYGYTF
NA	TRBV27	TRBJ1-5	TRBD1	TGTGCCAGCAGTTTTAGGGGGCCAGAGCCCCAGCATTTT	CASSFRGPEPQHF
NA	TRBV7-9	TRBJ1-1	NA	TGTGCCAGCAGCCCCGGAACAGAAGGAGCTTTCTTT	CASSPGTEGAFF
NA	TRBV6-1	TRBJ2-5	TRBD2	TGTGCCAGCAGTGTTAGACTAGCGGGAGATGAGACTCAGTACTTC	CASSVRLAGDETQYF
NA	TRBV27	TRBJ2-1	TRBD2	TGTGCCAGCAGTTCATCCACTAGCGCCTACAATGAGCAGTTCTTC	CASSSSTSAYNEQFF
NA	TRBV6-1	TRBJ2-3	TRBD2	TGTGCCAGCAGTAAAGGACTAGCGGGGGATGGGGGGGATACGCAGTATTTT	CASSKGLAGDGGDTQYF
NA	TRBV6-5	TRBJ2-7	TRBD2	TGTGCCAGCAGTTACTCGGTAGCGGGGTCCTACGAGCAGTACTTC	CASSYSVAGSYEQYF
NA	TRBV7-9	TRBJ2-1	TRBD1	TGTGCCAGCAGTCCCCCTACAGGGGAACGGGTGAATGAGCAGTTCTTC	CASSPPTGERVNEQFF